The T cell receptor beta chain under discussion was sequenced for a study of graft-versus-host responses after intestinal transplantation. Study-wide points: Graft-donor T cell macrochimerism coincided with high graft-versus-host to host-versus-graft clonal ratios in allografts. Recipient marrow held GvH clones, some first seen in ileum or blood. Early post-transplant HvG declines tracked with peak circulating GvH clone levels.

CDR1 is LGHNA and CDR2 is YNFKEQ in the germline V gene. V gave up 0 bases and J gave up 4 bases, with 6 bases separating them. The CDR3 length is 13 residues. Remarks on this clone: Its antigen is not known.

The repertoire was sequenced with immunoSEQ multiplex PCR; TCRdb's copy has only in-frame clones and lacks some. This table has 100,000 or so clones, just under 95% appearing once. The gene calls are TRBV4-2 and TRBJ1-2; a possible D gene is TRBD1 (6 bases). This sequence was found in a human donor who was the organ donor for an intestinal transplant. The material sequenced was unstimulated CD8+ T cells sorted from spleen or lymph node cells, taken before transplant. The CDR3 loop is CASSQDRGYGYTF. The CDR3 DNA reads as TGTGCCAGCAGCCAAGACAGGGGCTATGGCTACACCTTC.